This T cell receptor (beta chain) was obtained from a study of T-cell memory formation after mild COVID-19. Study-wide results and limits: Day 15 to 85 contractors were CD4/CD8 balanced; later expanders leaned CD4+.

This clonotype was detected only a few times. Its matching antigen is unknown. The CDR3 has 13 residues. Germline CDR1 reads ENHRY; CDR2 reads SYGVKD. V dropped 4 bases and J dropped 9 bases, with 16 bases sitting between them. Via MiXCR, TCRdb re-called the 5' RACE reads, giving one row per CDR3 protein. The table lists roughly 52,000 distinct CDR3 sequences, around a tenth of them singletons. This chain links TRBV10-3 with TRBJ2-7; D call uncertain. The sequence was collected from a man between 18 and 35 years old who had mild COVID-19 (a few samples of this study predate the infection). Cell type and time point are not known. The sequenced sample consisted of PBMCs or a T cell subset sorted from them (not recorded which). The CDR3 protein is CAISAQPGFGQYF. CDR3 in DNA: TGTGCCATCAGTGCCCAACCCGGATTCGGGCAGTACTTC.